These 31 T cell receptor beta chains were all obtained from the same sample, sequenced in a study of blood T cells in healthy people across ages. Primed by a sample-barcoded 5' primer and a J-beta primer mix, a second PCR proceeded for roughly 7 to 11 cycles. TCRdb re-analysed the 5' RACE reads in MiXCR, keeping a single row per CDR3 protein. The sample records more than 500,000 distinct CDR3 sequences, about 25% being singletons. These same data were also listed under a study on T cells of mothers and their children.

Sequencing was carried out using blood. Receptor source: a boy aged 2 to 9 in good health.

This clonotype has just a few counts. V gene TRBV12-3 or TRBV12-4 combines with J gene TRBJ1-2; D is ambiguous. There are 13 residues in the CDR3. V lost 3 bases to trimming and J lost 3 bases, with 8 bases between them. Here the CDR3 DNA reads TGTGCCAGCAGTTTCGGCATTTACTATGGCTACACCTTC. Translating gives CASSFGIYYGYTF.

The chain combines TRBV19 with TRBJ2-6; D is possibly TRBD2 (6 bases). This CDR3 region has 15 residues. CDR1 and CDR2 (germline): LNHDA, SQIVND (reference sequence). Trimming left V 8 bases short and J 0 bases short, with 11 bases between. CDR3 bases: TGTGCCAGTGTGGACGGGAGCTCTGGGGCCAACGTCCTGACTTTC. This encodes CASVDGSSGANVLTF.

V gene TRBV2 combines with J gene TRBJ2-6; D remains unclear. This CDR3 has 15 residues. V was clipped by 6 bases and J by 1 base, with 10 bases between them. Germline V gene data show CDR1 as SNHLY and CDR2 as FYNNEI. The CDR3 region has the DNA TGTGCCAGCAGCAGAGACGGTTCTGGGGCCAACGTCCTGACTTTC. As protein: CASSRDGSGANVLTF.

The genes are TRBV12-3 or TRBV12-4 and TRBJ1-2; D remains unclear. This CDR3 contains 15 residues. The V end was cut by 1 base, the J end by 9 bases, with 18 bases between. The CDR3 DNA reads as TGTGCCAGCAGTTTAGGTTCCTGGCGTCCTGGGAGCTACACCTTC. Translating it yields CASSLGSWRPGSYTF.

This clonotype was seen a handful of times. The chain links TRBV29-1 to TRBJ1-1; D perhaps matches TRBD1 (5 bases). V lost 4 bases and J lost 9, with 9 bases in between. Germline CDR1 is SQVTM and CDR2 is ANQGSEA. This CDR3 region has 10 residues. This CDR3 reads CSVGQQKAFF. In nucleotides, the CDR3 is TGCAGCGTTGGACAGCAGAAAGCTTTCTTT.

This clonotype has just a few counts. The chain is built from TRBV21-1 and TRBJ1-1. TRBV21-1 represents a pseudogene. This CDR3 is 15 amino acids long. The CDR3: CASSKTPPWDTEAFF. The DNA of the CDR3 is TGTGCCAGCAGCAAAACCCCTCCATGGGACACTGAAGCTTTCTTT.

Only a few counts were recorded for this clonotype. The rearrangement links TRBV11-2 to TRBJ2-5; D might be TRBD2 (5 bases). V lost 3 bases and J 6 bases, leaving 14 bases between the germline ends. CDR3 size: 14 residues. Germline CDR1 is SGHAT and CDR2 is FQNNGV. In DNA, the CDR3 is TGTGCCAGCAGCTTCCTCGAGGGCGTCAAGACCCAGTACTTC. This sequence encodes CASSFLEGVKTQYF.

This clonotype has a handful of counts. The V and J genes are TRBV20-1 and TRBJ1-6, with TRBD1 matching 7 bases. V shed 4 bases, J shed 10 bases, and the junction held 10 bases outside the gene matches. Germline assignment: CDR1 DFQATT and CDR2 SNEGSKA (reference sequence). CDR3 length: 14 residues. The CDR3 DNA sequence: TGCAGTGCTAAAAGCGGAGGGGGCCTATCACCCCTCCACTTT. This encodes CSAKSGGGLSPLHF.

This clonotype was observed a few times. This sequence joins TRBV7-9 and TRBJ2-7, with 7 bases matching TRBD1. The germline V gene has CDR1 SEHNR and CDR2 FQNEAQ (reference sequence). V lost 4 bases and J lost 0; bases outside the gene matches: 12. The CDR3 totals 17 residues. The chain's CDR3 is CASSWGSGTEVSYEQYF. In DNA, the CDR3 is TGTGCCAGCAGCTGGGGCTCCGGGACAGAGGTCTCCTACGAGCAGTACTTC.

Notes on this clonotype: Germline and junction disagree at one end, which may indicate a read error. V usage is TRBV9 and J usage is TRBJ2-3, with D possibly TRBD2 on 6 matching bases. CDR3 length equals 16 residues. The germline gives CDR1 SGDLS, CDR2 YYNGEE. The CDR3 region is CASSVGGGYPTDAQYF. The CDR3 DNA follows: TGTGCCAGCAGCGTAGGTGGAGGGTACCCCACAGATGCGCAGTATTTT.

This clonotype was found a few times. This chain's CDR3 is CSVEDVRPRWTEAFF. CDR3 DNA sequence: TGCAGCGTTGAAGACGTCCGGCCGAGGTGGACTGAAGCTTTCTTT. The chain couples TRBV29-1 to TRBJ1-1; D gene ambiguous. Trimming pared 0 bases from V and 5 bases from J, leaving 16 bases between. The CDR3 covers 15 residues. Germline CDR1 SQVTM, CDR2 ANQGSEA. The full variable domain, its missing parts supplied by reference TRBV29-1 and TRBJ1-1, is SAVISQKPSRDICQRGTSLTIQCQVDSQVTMMFWYRQQPGQSLTLIATANQGSEATYESGFVIDKFPISRPNLTFSTLTVSNMSPEDSSIYLCSVEDVRPRWTEAFFGQGTRLTVV.

This clonotype was counted at least ten times. The rearrangement joins TRBV29-1 to TRBJ2-2, with TRBD1 matching 9 bases. This CDR3 has 13 amino acids. Germline-derived CDR1 and CDR2 are SQVTM and ANQGSEA. Trimming took 6 bases from V and 6 from J; bases not matched to a gene: 5. In DNA, the CDR3 is TGCAGCGTGACAGGGGGTGCGGCCGGGGAGCTGTTTTTT. It specifies CSVTGGAAGELFF.

This clonotype was seen more than once but under ten times. The rearrangement uses TRBV2 and TRBJ2-2; D is possibly TRBD2 (5 bases). The CDR3 extends over 13 amino acids. Trimming stripped 0 bases from V and 8 bases from J, with 7 bases between. Germline V gene data show CDR1 as SNHLY and CDR2 as FYNNEI. CDR3 sequence (DNA): TGTGCCAGCAGTGAAGCGCCGGGGGGGGAGCTGTTTTTT. This encodes CASSEAPGGELFF. Together with reference TRBV2 and TRBJ2-2, the CDR3 gives the full variable domain: EPEVTQTPSHQVTQMGQEVILRCVPISNHLYFYWYRQILGQKVEFLVSFYNNEISEKSEIFDDQFSVERPDGSNFTLKIRSTKLEDSAMYFCASSEAPGGELFFGEGSRLTVL.

The V and J genes are TRBV12-3 or TRBV12-4 and TRBJ1-1, with 11 nucleotides matching TRBD1. V shed 6 bases and J 4 bases; nucleotides not matched to a gene: 13. This CDR3 has 17 amino acids. The CDR3 coding sequence is TGTGCCAGCAGCCCCTTATACCCCGGGACAGGGGGCACTGAAGCTTTCTTT. Residues: CASSPLYPGTGGTEAFF.

This clonotype was observed a handful of times. The chain uses TRBV5-1 and TRBJ2-3; D is unclear. V lost 3 bases and J 2 bases, leaving 13 bases between the germline ends. Germline V gene lookup returns CDR1 SGHRS and CDR2 YFSETQ. CDR3 length: 15 residues. The CDR3 is CASSSLARPTDTQYF. The CDR3 coding sequence is TGCGCCAGCAGCTCCTTAGCTCGCCCCACAGATACGCAGTATTTT.

The V call is TRBV19, the J call TRBJ2-1; D gene unclear. Trimming removed 1 base from V and 4 bases from J, with 11 bases in between. The CDR3 consists of 15 residues. Germline lookup yields CDR1 LNHDA and CDR2 SQIVND (reference sequence). The CDR3 bases are TGTGCCAGTAGTATAGGGCCCGACTGGTACAATGAGCAGTTCTTC. This translates into CASSIGPDWYNEQFF.

The chain recombines TRBV20-1 with TRBJ2-6; D is perhaps TRBD1 (6 bases). The CDR3 contains 18 residues. The V gene lost 8 bases and the J gene lost 0 bases, with 23 bases spanning the gap. Germline CDR1 is DFQATT and CDR2 is SNEGSKA (reference sequence). The DNA for the CDR3 is TGCAGTCTGAACCGATGGGGGCCTACCGACTCTGGGGCCAACGTCCTGACTTTC. Protein sequence: CSLNRWGPTDSGANVLTF.

This chain links TRBV4-1 with TRBJ2-3; D unresolved. CDR3 size: 17 residues. With 4 bases removed from V and 0 bases from J, the gap between germline ends came to 17 bases. The germline V gene encodes CDR1 MGHRA and CDR2 YSYEKL. CDR3 in amino acids: CASSPISGSSSTDTQYF. The DNA of the CDR3 is TGCGCCAGCAGCCCCATTTCAGGCTCTTCTAGCACAGATACGCAGTATTTT.

The chain carries TRBV2 and TRBJ1-6, with a weak D call TRBD1 (5 bases). Germline CDR1 SNHLY, CDR2 FYNNEI. There are 16 residues in the CDR3. The germline V and J ends were trimmed by 5 bases and 0 bases, with 11 bases remaining between them. CDR3 sequence reads: CASSQTESSYNSPLHF. In nucleotides, the CDR3 is TGTGCCAGCAGTCAGACAGAGAGCTCCTATAATTCACCCCTCCACTTT.

This chain connects TRBV4-1 to TRBJ1-4, with D possibly TRBD1 on 5 matching bases. The length of the CDR3 is 13 residues. Germline assignment: CDR1 MGHRA and CDR2 YSYEKL. The V end was cut by 3 bases, the J end by 7 bases, with 9 bases between. This CDR3 reads CASSQRTPEKLFF. The CDR3, as DNA: TGCGCCAGCAGCCAGAGGACACCTGAAAAACTGTTTTTT.

This rearrangement joins TRBV3-1 to TRBJ2-1; D call uncertain. CDR3 length: 15 residues. The germline V and J ends were trimmed by 0 bases and 8 bases, with 14 bases remaining between them. Germline V gene data show CDR1 as LGHDT and CDR2 as YNNKEL (reference sequence). CDR3 amino acids: CASSQDGSRTDEQFF. CDR3 DNA: TGTGCCAGCAGCCAAGACGGTTCACGGACGGATGAGCAGTTCTTC.

The chain joins TRBV27 to TRBJ1-5, with D hard to call. The germline CDR1 and CDR2 sequences are MNHEY and SMNVEV (reference sequence). This CDR3 has 14 amino acids. V shed 8 bases and J shed 4 bases, with 15 bases lying between them. Written as DNA, the CDR3 is TGTGCCAGCCACCCCGGGCCTAGAAATCAGCCCCAGCATTTT. Translating gives CASHPGPRNQPQHF.

This clonotype has a handful of counts. The rearrangement uses TRBV27 and TRBJ2-4; unclear D gene. Between the trimmed V and J ends, which lost 5 bases and 0 bases, there was a span of 17 bases. Germline V gene lookup returns CDR1 MNHEY and CDR2 SMNVEV (reference sequence). The CDR3 consists of 17 residues. The CDR3 coding sequence is TGTGCCAGCAGTCCCCTGGACGGATATCTAGCCAAAAACATTCAGTACTTC. Its translation: CASSPLDGYLAKNIQYF.

About this clonotype: At one boundary the junction diverges from the germline segment, which might be a read error. The chain recombines TRBV5-8 with TRBJ2-3; TRBD2 agrees at 9 bases. The V gene's germline CDR1 is SGHTS and CDR2 YDEGEE. The CDR3 loop spans 17 amino acids. The CDR3 protein is CASSYTGLAPGGDTQYF. The CDR3, as DNA: TGCGCCAGCAGCTATACCGGACTAGCGCCGGGGGGAGATACGCAGTATTTT.

This clonotype has more than one count but fewer than ten. CDR3 nucleotide sequence: TGTGCCAGCGGGACTAGGAGCACAGATACGCAGTATTTT. Its translation: CASGTRSTDTQYF. The chain couples TRBV27 to TRBJ2-3; 8 bases match TRBD2. The CDR3 has 13 amino acids. Trimming at V came to 8 bases and at J to 0 bases, leaving 1 base not matched to a gene. Germline V gene data show CDR1 as MNHEY and CDR2 as SMNVEV (reference sequence).

The chain combines TRBV5-1 with TRBJ2-3; 7 bases are a match to TRBD1. Germline-derived CDR1 and CDR2 are SGHRS and YFSETQ. V trimming: 0 bases; J trimming: 2 bases; junction bases outside the gene matches: 3. There are 15 residues in the CDR3. In nucleotides, the CDR3 is TGCGCCAGCAGCTTGGCCGGGACAGCCACAGATACGCAGTATTTT. Translated, it gives CASSLAGTATDTQYF. The full variable domain, in which reference TRBV5-1 and TRBJ2-3 provide the parts outside the CDR3, is KAGVTQTPRYLIKTRGQQVTLSCSPISGHRSVSWYQQTPGQGLQFLFEYFSETQRNKGNFPGRFSGRQFSNSRSEMNVSTLELGDSALYLCASSLAGTATDTQYFGPGTRLTVL.

The chain employs TRBV12-5 and TRBJ2-3; D not certain. Trimming cost V 5 bases and J 10 bases, with 13 bases left between them. Germline V gene lookup returns CDR1 LGHNT and CDR2 FRNRAP. CDR3 size: 12 residues. The CDR3 coding sequence is TGTGCTAGTGGTCCCACCCTGGGTTCGCAGTATTTT. This gives the protein CASGPTLGSQYF.

The V gene is TRBV12-3 or TRBV12-4, the J gene TRBJ2-1; 14 nucleotides line up with TRBD2. CDR3 length: 16 amino acids. V lost 5 bases to trimming and J lost 4 bases; unmatched junction nucleotides: 4. CDR3 in DNA: TGTGCCAGCAGTCCCGGGACTAGCGGGGGATACAATGAGCAGTTCTTC. Translated: CASSPGTSGGYNEQFF.

This clonotype has at least ten counts. The chain uses TRBV9 and TRBJ1-4, with D possibly TRBD1 on 5 matching bases. There are 15 residues in the CDR3. V was cut by 0 bases and J by 3 bases, with 9 bases left in between. CDR1 SGDLS and CDR2 YYNGEE come from the germline V gene. Here the CDR3 reads CASSVADMANEKLFF. The DNA for the CDR3 is TGTGCCAGCAGCGTAGCGGACATGGCTAATGAAAAACTGTTTTTT.

The chain has TRBV7-9 and TRBJ1-1; possibly TRBD1 for D (5 bases). Germline V lookup: CDR1 SEHNR, CDR2 FQNEAQ (reference sequence). The CDR3 has 13 amino acids. V lost 6 bases and J lost 6, with 14 bases in between. This CDR3 reads CASSLSGVAEAFF. In DNA form, the CDR3 reads TGTGCCAGCAGTTTATCGGGGGTAGCTGAAGCTTTCTTT.

This chain uses TRBV24-1 with TRBJ2-3, with D maybe TRBD2 (5 bases). Per the germline V gene, CDR1 is KGHDR and CDR2 is SFDVKD. V was clipped by 3 bases and J by 2 bases, with 14 bases between them. This CDR3 has 16 residues. CDR3 residues: CATSDPKSGSTDTQYF. CDR3 DNA: TGTGCCACCAGTGATCCAAAAAGCGGTTCCACAGATACGCAGTATTTT.